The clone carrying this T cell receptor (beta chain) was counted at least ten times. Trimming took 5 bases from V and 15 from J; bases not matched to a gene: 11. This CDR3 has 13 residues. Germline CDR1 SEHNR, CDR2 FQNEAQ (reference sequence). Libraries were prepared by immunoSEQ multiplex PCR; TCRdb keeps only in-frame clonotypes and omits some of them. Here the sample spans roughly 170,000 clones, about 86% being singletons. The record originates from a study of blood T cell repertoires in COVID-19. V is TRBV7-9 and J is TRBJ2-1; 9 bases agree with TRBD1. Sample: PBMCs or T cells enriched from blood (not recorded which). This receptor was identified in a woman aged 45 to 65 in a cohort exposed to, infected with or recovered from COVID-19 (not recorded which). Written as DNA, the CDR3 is TGTGCCAGCAGCCCAGGATTTACAGGGGGCTCGTTCTTC. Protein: CASSPGFTGGSFF. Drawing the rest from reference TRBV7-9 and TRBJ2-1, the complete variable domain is DTGVSQNPRHKITKRGQNVTFRCDPISEHNRLYWYRQTLGQGPEFLTYFQNEAQLEKSRLLSDRFSAERPKGSFSTLEIQRTEQGDSAMYLCASSPGFTGGSFFGPGTRLTVL.